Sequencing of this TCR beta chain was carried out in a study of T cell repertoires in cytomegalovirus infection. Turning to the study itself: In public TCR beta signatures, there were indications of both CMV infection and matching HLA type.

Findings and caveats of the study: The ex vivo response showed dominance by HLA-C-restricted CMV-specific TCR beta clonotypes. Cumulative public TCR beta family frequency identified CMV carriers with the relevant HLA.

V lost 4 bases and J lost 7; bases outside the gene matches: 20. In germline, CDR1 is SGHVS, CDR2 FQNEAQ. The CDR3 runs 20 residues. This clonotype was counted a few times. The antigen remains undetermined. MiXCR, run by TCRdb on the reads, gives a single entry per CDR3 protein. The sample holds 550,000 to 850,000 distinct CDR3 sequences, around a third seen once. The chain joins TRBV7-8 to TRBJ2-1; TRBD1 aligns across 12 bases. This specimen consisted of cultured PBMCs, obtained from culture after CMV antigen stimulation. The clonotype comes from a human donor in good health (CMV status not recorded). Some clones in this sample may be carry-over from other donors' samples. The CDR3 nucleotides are TGTGCCAGCAGCTCACTATTCCTCACGGGACAGGGGGCCCATGGGAATGAGCAGTTCTTC. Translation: CASSSLFLTGQGAHGNEQFF.